This T cell receptor (beta chain) emerged from a study of blood T cell repertoires in COVID-19. Study-level background: Spain, Italy and the United States supplied samples that represented acute and convalescent COVID-19. T cells, B-cell-depleted T cells, or PBMCs supplied cDNA or gDNA.

In the source study's methods: From reference gene primer amplification, estimates of nucleated cell counts were derived. Some clones are missing from TCRdb's copy, which holds only in-frame ones; the method was immunoSEQ multiplex PCR. D and trimming were read from the DNA, whereas the V and J calls and clone size are those reported in that table. The sample carries around 130,000 clones, over 65% recorded once. CDR1 and CDR2 (germline): SGHDN, FVKESK. The CDR3 loop spans 13 amino acids. V trimming: 3 bases; J trimming: 5 bases; junction bases outside the gene matches: 1. The sequence derives from a woman aged 70-85 years with acute or convalescent COVID-19. The sequenced sample was peripheral blood. J is TRBJ2-3 and V is TRBV14; TRBD2 aligns across 8 bases. This chain's CDR3 is CASSQTSEDTQYF. The CDR3 DNA follows: TGTGCCAGCAGCCAGACTAGCGAAGATACGCAGTATTTT.